This TCR beta chain was obtained from a study of blood T cell repertoires in COVID-19. Overall study context: Nucleic acid was either cDNA or gDNA, and it came from T cells, B-cell-depleted T cells, or PBMCs.

Assay used: immunoSEQ multiplex PCR; TCRdb lists only in-frame clones, some missing. There are 300,000 to 450,000 clones in the sample; roughly 90% occur only once, and 0.9% to 1.2% lies in the top ten. Participants were aged about 18 to 89 years from around 26 US areas. The source is a woman in her 30s who had recovered from COVID-19. Sequencing input: PBMCs or T cells enriched from blood (not recorded which).

The CDR3 loop is CASSDSMGTGAFF. In DNA form, the CDR3 reads TGTGCCAGCAGTGACTCGATGGGGACAGGGGCTTTCTTT. This rearrangement joins TRBV6-4 to TRBJ1-1; TRBD1 agrees at 9 bases. The germline gives CDR1 MRHNA, CDR2 SNTAGT. The CDR3 sequence is 13 residues long. Trimming at V came to 0 bases and at J to 11 bases, leaving 4 bases not matched to a gene.